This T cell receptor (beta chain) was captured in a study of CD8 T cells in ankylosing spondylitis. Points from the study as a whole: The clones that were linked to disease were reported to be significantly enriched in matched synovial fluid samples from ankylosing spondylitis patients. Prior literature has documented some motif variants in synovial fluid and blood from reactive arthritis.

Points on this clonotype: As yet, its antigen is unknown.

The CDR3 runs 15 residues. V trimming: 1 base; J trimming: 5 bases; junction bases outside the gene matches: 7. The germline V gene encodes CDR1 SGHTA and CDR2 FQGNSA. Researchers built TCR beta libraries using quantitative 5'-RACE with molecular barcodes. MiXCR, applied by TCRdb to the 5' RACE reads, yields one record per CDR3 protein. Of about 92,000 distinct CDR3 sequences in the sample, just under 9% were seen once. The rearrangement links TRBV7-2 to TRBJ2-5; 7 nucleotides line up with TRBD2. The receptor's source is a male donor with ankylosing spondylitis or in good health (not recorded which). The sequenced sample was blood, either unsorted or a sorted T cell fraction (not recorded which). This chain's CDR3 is CASSLGGREGETQYF. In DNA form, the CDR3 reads TGTGCCAGCAGCTTAGGAGGCAGGGAGGGGGAGACCCAGTACTTC.